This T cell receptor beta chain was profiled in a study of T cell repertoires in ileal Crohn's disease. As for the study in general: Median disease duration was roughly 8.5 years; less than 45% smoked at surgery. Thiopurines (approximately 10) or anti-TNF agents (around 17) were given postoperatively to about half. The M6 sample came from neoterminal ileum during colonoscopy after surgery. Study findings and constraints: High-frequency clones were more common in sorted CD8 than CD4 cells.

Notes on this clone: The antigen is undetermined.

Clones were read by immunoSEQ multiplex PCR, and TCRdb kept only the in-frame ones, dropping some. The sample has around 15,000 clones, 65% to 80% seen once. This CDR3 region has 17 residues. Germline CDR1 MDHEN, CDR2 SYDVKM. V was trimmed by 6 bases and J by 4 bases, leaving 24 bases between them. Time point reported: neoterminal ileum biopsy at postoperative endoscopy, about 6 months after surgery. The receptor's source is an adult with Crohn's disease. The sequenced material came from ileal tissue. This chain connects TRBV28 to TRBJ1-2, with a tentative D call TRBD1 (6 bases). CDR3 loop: CASRLGHGWGGGYGYTF. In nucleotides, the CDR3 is TGTGCCAGCAGGCTGGGACACGGTTGGGGGGGCGGCTATGGCTACACCTTC.